These 10 T cell receptor beta chains originate from one sample sequenced in a study of T cell changes during pregnancy in multiple sclerosis. Assay: immunoSEQ multiplex PCR; the TCRdb copy retains only in-frame clones and omits some. This table holds roughly 61,000 clones, more than 75% found once. The sequences come from peripheral blood, collected in the first trimester of pregnancy. These receptors all stem from a female donor in good health, enrolled as a control in a pregnancy study.

The V gene is TRBV27, the J gene TRBJ2-6, with a possible D match to TRBD2 (5 bases). The V gene lost 2 bases and the J gene lost 1 base, with 6 bases spanning the gap. This CDR3 comprises 15 residues. Germline CDR1 reads MNHEY; CDR2 reads SMNVEV (reference sequence). CDR3 DNA sequence: TGTGCCAGCAGTTTAAGGACTTCTGGGGCCAACGTCCTGACTTTC. It translates to CASSLRTSGANVLTF.

This chain joins TRBV4-1 and TRBJ1-2; D is unresolved. The CDR3 sequence is 14 residues long. V shed 4 bases and J shed 6 bases, with 15 bases lying between them. CDR1 is MGHRA and CDR2 is YSYEKL in the germline V gene. CDR3 amino acids: CASSLTGEGHGYTF. The CDR3 nucleotides are TGCGCCAGCAGCCTCACCGGGGAAGGGCATGGCTACACCTTC.

This clone appeared a single time. This rearrangement joins TRBV5-1 to TRBJ2-5; possible D gene TRBD1, 6 bases. The CDR3 runs 16 residues. Germline lookup yields CDR1 SGHRS and CDR2 YFSETQ. Trimming left V 4 bases short and J 1 base short, with 17 bases between. For the CDR3, the DNA is TGCGCCAGCAGCCCCGGACAGTCGAGCCTCCAAGAGACCCAGTACTTC. Translation gives CASSPGQSSLQETQYF.

V usage is TRBV6-5 and J usage is TRBJ1-4, with D perhaps TRBD1 (6 bases). Looked up from germline, CDR1 is MNHEY and CDR2 is SVGAGI. Between the trimmed V and J ends, which lost 0 bases and 7 bases, there was a span of 9 bases. The CDR3 covers 14 residues. In nucleotides, the CDR3 is TGTGCCAGCAGTTACTCAGGGGGTCTTGAAAAACTGTTTTTT. This encodes CASSYSGGLEKLFF.

This clone was recorded once. The chain links TRBV10-3 to TRBJ1-2; TRBD1 aligns across 7 bases. Germline trimming cut 5 bases from V and 8 bases from J; bases unmatched to any gene: 5. Germline CDR1 reads ENHRY; CDR2 reads SYGVKD. The CDR3 is 12 amino acids. This CDR3 reads CAISPDRNGYTF. CDR3 bases: TGTGCCATCAGTCCGGACAGGAACGGCTACACCTTC.

The chain carries TRBV7-2 and TRBJ2-1, with D possibly matching TRBD2 (5 bases). Germline CDR1 is SGHTA and CDR2 is FQGNSA. Trimming shortened V by 2 bases and J by 9 bases, and 14 bases separated the two germline ends. CDR3 size: 14 residues. CDR3 protein: CASSLLGAVGEQFF. CDR3 in DNA: TGTGCCAGCAGCTTACTAGGAGCGGTAGGTGAGCAGTTCTTC.

The chain combines TRBV19 with TRBJ1-1; D unclear. Trimming took off 1 base at V and 4 bases at J, with 10 bases between the two ends. The CDR3 covers 14 residues. Per germline, CDR1 LNHDA and CDR2 SQIVND (reference sequence). CDR3 coding DNA: TGTGCCAGTAGTATAGTCGGTGCGGGCACTGAAGCTTTCTTT. Its translation: CASSIVGAGTEAFF.

V and J are TRBV19 and TRBJ1-1; no definite D call. CDR1 and CDR2 (germline): LNHDA, SQIVND (reference sequence). Between the trimmed V and J ends, which lost 3 bases and 3 bases, there was a span of 17 bases. The CDR3 has 16 residues. The CDR3 protein is CASSMLRLGGDTEAFF. CDR3 sequence (DNA): TGTGCCAGTAGTATGCTTCGTTTGGGAGGAGACACTGAAGCTTTCTTT.

The chain couples TRBV2 to TRBJ2-7, with D possibly matching TRBD2 (6 bases). V lost 2 bases, J lost 6 bases, and 17 bases lay in between. This CDR3 comprises 15 residues. CDR1 is SNHLY, CDR2 FYNNEI, per germline. Here the CDR3 reads CASSESAGPLGEQYF. CDR3 DNA sequence: TGTGCCAGCAGTGAAAGCGCGGGGCCCCTTGGCGAGCAGTACTTC.

The chain employs TRBV14 and TRBJ1-1; D is perhaps TRBD1 (5 bases). This CDR3 has 14 residues. In germline, CDR1 is SGHDN, CDR2 FVKESK. Trimming cost V 2 bases and J 3 bases, with 10 bases left between them. The CDR3 is CASSQPGDYTEAFF. DNA of the CDR3: TGTGCCAGCAGCCAACCGGGGGATTACACTGAAGCTTTCTTT.